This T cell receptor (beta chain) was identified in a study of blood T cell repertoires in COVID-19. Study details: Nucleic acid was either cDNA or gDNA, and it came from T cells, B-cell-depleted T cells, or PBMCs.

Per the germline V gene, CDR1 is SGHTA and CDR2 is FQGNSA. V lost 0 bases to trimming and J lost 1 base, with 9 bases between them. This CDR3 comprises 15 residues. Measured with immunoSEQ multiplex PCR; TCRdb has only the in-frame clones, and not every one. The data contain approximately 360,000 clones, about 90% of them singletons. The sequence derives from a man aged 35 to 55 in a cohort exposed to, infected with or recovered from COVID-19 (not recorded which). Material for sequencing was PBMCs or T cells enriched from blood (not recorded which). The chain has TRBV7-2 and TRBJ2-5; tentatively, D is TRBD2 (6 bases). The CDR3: CASSLAGLPQETQYF. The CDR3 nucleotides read TGTGCCAGCAGCTTAGCGGGACTCCCCCAAGAGACCCAGTACTTC. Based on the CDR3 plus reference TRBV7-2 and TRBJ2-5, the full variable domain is GAGVSQSPSNKVTEKGKDVELRCDPISGHTALYWYRQSLGQGLEFLIYFQGNSAPDKSGLPSDRFSAERTGGSVSTLTIQRTQQEDSAVYLCASSLAGLPQETQYFGPGTRLLVL.